A single sample is the source of the 26 T cell receptor beta chains below, sequenced in a study of T cells in Graves' hyperthyroidism and ophthalmopathy. TCR beta CDR3 regions were amplified from RNA. The primer set for the first-round RT-PCR of the TCR CDR3 was HTBI. A single record per CDR3 protein comes from TCRdb applying MiXCR to the multiplex PCR reads. This repertoire shows roughly 660,000 distinct CDR3 sequences, 15% to 20% found once; its top ten account for around a sixth. Sequences were obtained from blood. The receptors originated from a man aged 50-60 years with Graves' hyperthyroidism.

This clonotype showed up just a few times. The V gene is TRBV6-5, the J gene TRBJ2-2; 9 bases are shared with TRBD2. This CDR3 region has 15 residues. Germline loops: CDR1 MNHEY, CDR2 SVGAGI. Trimming removed 1 base from V and 5 bases from J; junction bases left unmatched: 2. CDR3 amino acids: CASSYWREGTGELFF. The CDR3 coding sequence is TGTGCCAGCAGTTACTGGCGGGAGGGTACCGGGGAGCTGTTTTTT.

The rearrangement joins TRBV25-1 to TRBJ2-2; 7 nucleotides agree with TRBD2. The germline V gene has CDR1 MGHDK and CDR2 SYGVNS. V gave up 1 base and J gave up 4 bases; unmatched junction bases: 3. The CDR3 covers 15 residues. This chain's CDR3 is CASSEWGGATGELFF. CDR3 bases: TGTGCCAGCAGTGAATGGGGAGGGGCCACCGGGGAGCTGTTTTTT. Filled out from reference TRBV25-1 and TRBJ2-2, the complete variable domain reads EADIYQTPRYLVIGTGKKITLECSQTMGHDKMYWYQQDPGMELHLIHYSYGVNSTEKGDLSSESTVSRIRTEHFPLTLESARPSHTSQYLCASSEWGGATGELFFGEGSRLTVL.

The sample holds many counts of this clonotype. This chain links TRBV19 with TRBJ2-2; D may be TRBD1 or TRBD2 (8 bases each). The CDR3 length is 19 residues. Germline CDR1 is LNHDA and CDR2 is SQIVND (reference sequence). V was trimmed by 6 bases and J by 1 base, leaving 24 bases between them. CDR3 residues: CASSGAGDRRRVNTGELFF. The CDR3 coding sequence is TGTGCCAGTAGCGGAGCGGGGGACAGGCGGCGGGTGAACACCGGGGAGCTGTTTTTT.

This sequence joins TRBV29-1 and TRBJ2-7; unclear D gene. The V gene's germline CDR1 is SQVTM and CDR2 ANQGSEA. The CDR3 totals 14 residues. V lost 6 bases and J 5 bases, leaving 20 bases between the germline ends. Written as DNA, the CDR3 is TGCAGCGTGAATTTCCCGGGTCCCTTCGACGAGCAGTACTTC. It encodes CSVNFPGPFDEQYF.

This clonotype was counted between two and nine times. For the CDR3, the DNA is TGTGCCAGCAAGGACAGGGTCTATGGCTACACCTTC. Translating gives CASKDRVYGYTF. The rearrangement uses TRBV25-1 and TRBJ1-2; TRBD1 matches 8 bases. The germline V gene has CDR1 MGHDK and CDR2 SYGVNS. V dropped 7 bases and J dropped 4; count of bases not matched to a gene: 2. The CDR3 consists of 12 residues.

This clonotype was seen more than once but under ten times. The V gene is TRBV20-1, the J gene TRBJ1-1; 9 nucleotides agree with TRBD1. The J segment lost 4 bases and the V segment lost 5 bases, leaving 8 bases of the junction unmatched. The germline gives CDR1 DFQATT, CDR2 SNEGSKA (reference sequence). The CDR3 length is 14 residues. In DNA form, the CDR3 reads TGCAGTGCTGTACCCGGGACAGGGATCACTGAAGCTTTCTTT. It codes for CSAVPGTGITEAFF.

This clonotype was recorded only once. The V and J genes are TRBV19 and TRBJ1-1, with 11 positions matching TRBD1. The CDR3 has 16 amino acids. Germline CDR1 LNHDA, CDR2 SQIVND (reference sequence). Losses at the gene ends were 4 bases for V and 5 bases for J; bases not matched to a gene: 9. Here the CDR3 reads CASSRMRGQGVTEAFF. Written as DNA, the CDR3 is TGTGCCAGTAGTAGGATGAGGGGACAGGGGGTAACTGAAGCTTTCTTT.

This clonotype has ten or more counts. This sequence joins TRBV27 and TRBJ1-2; D uncertain. V shed 3 bases and J shed 2 bases, with 13 bases lying between them. CDR3 length equals 15 residues. Germline CDR1 and CDR2: MNHEY and SMNVEV (reference sequence). CDR3 coding DNA: TGTGCCAGCAGTTTCGGGATCATGGGGAACTATGGCTACACCTTC. The encoded protein is CASSFGIMGNYGYTF.

The gene calls are TRBV28 and TRBJ2-1, with D unclear. Trimming left V 5 bases short and J 8 bases short, with 7 bases between. The CDR3 length is 11 residues. From germline, CDR1 is MDHEN and CDR2 SYDVKM. Here the CDR3 reads CASSPHYEQFF. The CDR3 DNA follows: TGTGCCAGCAGTCCTCACTATGAGCAGTTCTTC. Based on the CDR3 plus reference TRBV28 and TRBJ2-1, the full variable domain is DVKVTQSSRYLVKRTGEKVFLECVQDMDHENMFWYRQDPGLGLRLIYFSYDVKMKEKGDIPEGYSVSREKKERFSLILESASTNQTSMYLCASSPHYEQFFGPGTRLTVL.

In its sample, this clonotype was seen many times. The gene calls are TRBV19 and TRBJ1-1, with 8 bases matching TRBD1. V was clipped by 0 bases and J by 4 bases; unmatched bases: 7. The CDR3 contains 16 residues. From germline, CDR1 is LNHDA and CDR2 SQIVND (reference sequence). CDR3 protein: CASSIDLRQGSTEAFF. The CDR3 nucleotides are TGTGCCAGTAGTATAGATCTGAGACAGGGGAGCACTGAAGCTTTCTTT.

The V and J genes are TRBV6-1 and TRBJ2-1, with 7 positions matching TRBD2. Germline CDR1 MNHNS, CDR2 SASEGT. The trim removed 0 bases at V and 0 bases at J, leaving 11 bases unmatched. The CDR3 runs 19 residues. CDR3 residues: CASSEALLADLTSYNEQFF. The CDR3 DNA reads as TGTGCCAGCAGTGAAGCCCTTCTAGCGGACTTGACCTCCTACAATGAGCAGTTCTTC.

The genes are TRBV19 and TRBJ2-7, with 11 positions matching TRBD1. In germline, CDR1 is LNHDA, CDR2 SQIVND (reference sequence). Losses at the gene ends were 5 bases for V and 6 bases for J; bases not matched to a gene: 18. This CDR3 contains 18 residues. This CDR3 reads CASSSGQGGRYPIFEQYF. The CDR3 coding sequence is TGTGCCAGTAGTTCGGGACAGGGGGGACGATATCCCATCTTCGAGCAGTACTTC.

This clonotype was seen repeatedly, ten times or more. The chain joins TRBV30 to TRBJ2-5; D might be TRBD1 or TRBD2, each matching 6 bases. Trimming left V 0 bases short and J 4 bases short, with 9 bases between. The CDR3 covers 13 residues. The germline CDR1 and CDR2 sequences are GTSNPN and SVGIG (reference sequence). CDR3 loop: CAWSVPGAETQYF. CDR3 bases: TGTGCCTGGAGTGTACCGGGGGCAGAGACCCAGTACTTC.

This clonotype was seen repeatedly, ten times or more. The J gene is TRBJ2-5, the V gene TRBV28; 11 bases align to TRBD2. The CDR3 sequence is 17 residues long. Trimming took 8 bases from V and 0 from J; bases not matched to a gene: 11. The germline CDR1 and CDR2 sequences are MDHEN and SYDVKM. The CDR3 DNA reads TGTGCCAGCGACCAAGGGACTAGCGGAGGGAACCAAGAGACCCAGTACTTC. Amino acids: CASDQGTSGGNQETQYF.

The chain links TRBV15 to TRBJ2-1; 9 nucleotides line up with TRBD2. The CDR3 is 16 residues long. V gave up 0 bases and J gave up 8 bases; unmatched junction bases: 8. Germline loops: CDR1 LNHNV, CDR2 YYDKDF (reference sequence). CDR3 nucleotide sequence: TGTGCCACCAGCAGAGATAGGCTAGCGGGAATCGATGAGCAGTTCTTC. This gives the protein CATSRDRLAGIDEQFF.

This chain joins TRBV5-1 and TRBJ2-2; 10 bases fit TRBD2. With 6 bases clipped from V and 2 bases from J, the junction kept 7 bases outside the gene matches. Germline lookup yields CDR1 SGHRS and CDR2 YFSETQ. This CDR3 has 16 amino acids. CDR3 residues: CASNILAGLNTGELFF. In DNA, the CDR3 is TGCGCCAGCAACATACTAGCGGGACTTAACACCGGGGAGCTGTTTTTT.

This clonotype was recorded at least ten times. V is TRBV12-5 and J is TRBJ2-1; maybe TRBD2 (5 bases). With 6 bases removed from V and 7 bases from J, the gap between germline ends came to 16 bases. The CDR3 has 14 residues. CDR1 is LGHNT, CDR2 FRNRAP, per germline. In DNA, the CDR3 is TGTGCTAGTGGGGGCCCTCGGGGTCGGAATGAGCAGTTCTTC. This gives the protein CASGGPRGRNEQFF.

This chain uses TRBV6-2 or TRBV6-3 with TRBJ1-5; 7 nucleotides agree with TRBD1. Germline V gene data show CDR1 as MNHEY and CDR2 as SVGEGT. This CDR3 is 16 amino acids long. Unmatched junction bases numbered 9, after V lost 3 bases and J lost 4 bases. The CDR3 protein is CASSYYPGTENQPQHF. In nucleotides, the CDR3 is TGTGCCAGCAGTTATTATCCCGGGACAGAAAATCAGCCCCAGCATTTT.

This clonotype occurred many times. The chain couples TRBV12-3 or TRBV12-4 to TRBJ2-5; D is tentatively TRBD1 or TRBD2 (5 bases each). The CDR3 has 15 residues. Trimming stripped 3 bases from V and 5 bases from J, with 16 bases between. CDR3 nucleotides: TGTGCCAGCAGTTTCGTGGGGGTAAATTGGGAGACCCAGTACTTC. As protein: CASSFVGVNWETQYF.

This clonotype was observed a handful of times. This sequence joins TRBV10-3 and TRBJ2-1, with 7 bases lining up with TRBD1. Trimming took 2 bases from V and 0 from J; bases not matched to a gene: 4. Germline CDR1 is ENHRY and CDR2 is SYGVKD. The CDR3 extends over 16 amino acids. The CDR3 spells CAISELWDSSYNEQFF. As DNA, the CDR3 is TGTGCCATCAGTGAGCTTTGGGACAGCTCCTACAATGAGCAGTTCTTC.

This chain links TRBV9 with TRBJ1-3, with D maybe TRBD1 (5 bases). Germline values: CDR1 SGDLS, CDR2 YYNGEE. The V and J ends lost 4 bases and 1 base respectively, with 12 bases between them. The CDR3 spans 15 residues. The CDR3 sequence is CASSPGHTSGNTIYF. In nucleotides, the CDR3 is TGTGCCAGCAGCCCAGGACATACGTCTGGAAACACCATATATTTT.

This clonotype came up many times. The chain combines TRBV6-1 with TRBJ2-7; TRBD2 agrees at 7 bases. This CDR3 is built from 14 residues. Unmatched junction bases numbered 7, after V lost 5 bases and J lost 3 bases. Germline V gives CDR1 MNHNS, CDR2 SASEGT. The CDR3 sequence: CASSTPGEGYEQYF. The DNA of the CDR3 is TGTGCCAGCAGTACCCCTGGGGAGGGCTACGAGCAGTACTTC.

In this sample, this clonotype turned up many times. The chain has TRBV19 and TRBJ2-2, with 9 bases fitting TRBD2. Germline V gives CDR1 LNHDA, CDR2 SQIVND (reference sequence). The trim removed 8 bases at V and 4 bases at J, leaving 5 bases unmatched. There are 14 residues in the CDR3. CDR3 loop: CASQSSGGTGELFF. CDR3 in DNA: TGTGCCAGTCAGAGTAGCGGGGGCACCGGGGAGCTGTTTTTT.

This clonotype was counted ten times or more. CDR3 loop: CATSEKGLTNYGYTF. Written as DNA, the CDR3 is TGTGCCACCTCGGAAAAAGGGCTTACTAACTATGGCTACACCTTC. V and J are TRBV24-1 and TRBJ1-2; D uncertain. CDR1 is KGHDR and CDR2 is SFDVKD in the germline V gene. This CDR3 has 15 residues. Trimming shortened V by 9 bases and J by 0 bases, and 16 bases separated the two germline ends.

V and J are TRBV6-1 and TRBJ2-1; possible D gene TRBD1, 6 bases. Germline V gene lookup returns CDR1 MNHNS and CDR2 SASEGT. The CDR3 contains 14 residues. Trimming pared 7 bases from V and 1 base from J, leaving 11 bases between. The CDR3 is CASTPRGSYNEQFF. CDR3 DNA sequence: TGTGCCAGCACTCCGAGGGGGTCCTACAATGAGCAGTTCTTC.

This clonotype has more than one count but fewer than ten. The CDR3 DNA follows: TGTGCCAGCAGCCTTTCTAGCGGGAGTGGCACAGATACGCAGTATTTT. Protein product: CASSLSSGSGTDTQYF. J is TRBJ2-3 and V is TRBV7-3; 10 bases map to TRBD2. Germline CDR1 and CDR2: SGHTA and FQGTGA. The ends lost 5 bases at V and 1 base at J; junction bases unmatched: 6. This CDR3 spans 16 amino acids.